This T cell receptor (beta chain) was documented in a study of blood T cell repertoires in acute mononucleosis (dated by TCRdb to the early 2020s). In terms of the full investigation: Convalescent samples, representing the memory response, were collected 5 to 8 months after the acute presentation. The mean EBV load in blood was 3.5 to 4.5 log10 genome copies per million B cells during acute infection, compared with 2.5 to 3 at convalescence.

In light of the paper, this sample's time point label describes: convalescence about 6 months (5-8 months) after acute presentation (visit 7). Over the course of primary infection, this study followed CD8 T cell responses against two immunodominant EBV epitopes, BRLF1 109 (YVL-BR) and BMLF1 280 (GLC-BM). A positive serum heterophile antibody test and EBV viral capsid antigen-specific IgM indicated primary EBV infection. Total CD8 T cells were first enriched from PBMCs by magnetic positive selection (MACS). A FACSAria III was used to sort live CD3+ CD8+ tetramer+ cells to a purity above 95%. A PE-conjugated tetramer loaded with the BRLF1 109-117 peptide was used to sort the cells. TCR repertoires of EBV epitope-specific CD8 T cells were deep-sequenced directly ex vivo after tetramer sorting, at acute infection and at convalescence. The donors were three individuals between about 18 and 29 years old who had clinical acute infectious mononucleosis and laboratory evidence of primary EBV infection. Heparinized peripheral blood was drawn at clinical presentation with mononucleosis symptoms and again about 6 months later. PBMCs were isolated by Ficoll-Paque density gradient centrifugation.

For TCR profiling, total RNA from at least 10,000 sorted tetramer+ CD8 T cells was reverse transcribed into cDNA. PCR with primers that anneal to V and J regions amplified CDR3 regions and added unique molecular identifiers to track templates. The immunoSEQ platform, including its sequencing and error-correction standards, was used to profile TCRalpha and TCRbeta chains. The authors' analysis ran thus. Clonal copy numbers were corrected for sequencing and PCR errors, and CDR3s were defined per IMGT conventions. Analysis was restricted to productive rearrangements and performed with immunoSEQ Analyzer versions 2.0 and 3.0, while gene-pairing frequencies underwent further processing in Microsoft Excel. V-J pairings were visualized as Circos plots, and CDR3 motifs were found with MEME plus a custom motifSearch program. The probability of generation of TCR sequences was calculated using the OLGA algorithm. A clonotype seen at both visits was called persistent, a clonotype seen only at the acute visit was called nonpersistent, and a clonotype seen only at convalescence was called de novo. A public TCR was defined as an amino acid clonotype used by more than one donor. This immuneACCESS table, as held by TCRdb, lists in-frame sequences with V and J called but not all clones. Of the missing ones, under half trace to an unresolved V gene in checked studies; the others have no known cause. V, J and clone size reflect that table, while D and trimming were determined from the DNA. The sample contains about 1,700 clones, over 20% of them found a single time. Around 29% of the sample lies in the top ten.

Paper-wide results and their limitations: Because only a fraction of each donor's blood was analyzed, sampling error might partly explain the low overlap between acute and convalescent clonotypes. Persistence into convalescence was observed for only around 8.7% of unique acute clonotypes, yet most of the response was made up by these persisting clonotypes, and the remaining acute clonotypes were seemingly replaced by new diverse de novo clonotypes. Only a few donors were included in the cohort, so group averages were based on very few individuals. In TCR repertoire selection for BRLF1 (YVL-BR), TCRalpha CDR3 motifs took on a dominant role, whereas TCRbeta played only a minimal one.

Details on this clone: The input lacks base qualities; no much larger clone sits a single base away.

Based on the germline V gene, the CDR1 and CDR2 sequences are MDHEN and SYDVKM. Deletion took 5 bases off V and 4 bases off J, with a span of 23 bases between the germline ends. The CDR3 numbers 17 residues from cysteine through phenylalanine. CDR3 DNA only is kept here, 51 bases in frame from base 1. The sequence derives from a woman aged 18-30 years with infectious mononucleosis caused by EBV. The input for sequencing was EBV YVL epitope tetramer+ CD8+ T cells sorted from PBMCs, taken during convalescence from infectious mononucleosis. The cell subset or site label here, explained by the study, means: CD8 T cells binding a tetramer with EBV BRLF1 109-117 peptide (YVL-BR). The V gene is TRBV28 and the J gene is TRBJ2-5, with TRBD2 perhaps the D gene, on 6 matching bases. Here the CDR3 is given as CASSSTYPGSVGETQYF. The sequence in DNA is TGTGCCAGCAGTAGTACTTACCCCGGGAGTGTTGGAGAGACCCAGTACTTC. The reference TRBV28 and TRBJ2-5 proteins fill in what lies around the CDR3, so the full variable domain reads DVKVTQSSRYLVKRTGEKVFLECVQDMDHENMFWYRQDPGLGLRLIYFSYDVKMKEKGDIPEGYSVSREKKERFSLILESASTNQTSMYLCASSSTYPGSVGETQYFGPGTRLLVL.